The TCR beta chain described here comes from a study of cytomegalovirus exposure and HLA in healthy donors. About the research overall: Roughly 89 million unique TCR sequences came from HLA-typed donors in an early release. Study-level results: The authors reported that TCR beta sequences could predict HLA-A and HLA-B alleles. These predictions were accurate for most subjects in the first cohort.

13 Jbeta primers and 60 Vbeta primers were used for the PCR. Repertoires were generated with immunoSEQ multiplex PCR, while TCRdb's copy carries only in-frame clones and drops some. Seen here are under 95,000 clones, more than 75% observed once, and the top ten hold roughly 14%. CDR3 size: 14 residues. Germline CDR1 is KGHSH and CDR2 is LQKENI. V lost 2 bases and J lost 0, with 7 bases in between. Turning to this clone: The target antigen is unknown.

The sequenced material came from PBMCs. This TCR came from a woman aged 40 to 55 in good health and CMV-seropositive. The chain employs TRBV18 and TRBJ1-1, with D perhaps TRBD1 (5 bases). DNA of the CDR3: TGTGCCAGCTCACCAGCGGGGGTGAACACTGAAGCTTTCTTT. It codes for CASSPAGVNTEAFF. Full variable domain (outside the CDR3, taken from reference TRBV18 and TRBJ1-1): NAGVMQNPRHLVRRRGQEARLRCSPMKGHSHVYWYRQLPEEGLKFMVYLQKENIIDESGMPKERFSAEFPKEGPSILRIQQVVRGDSAAYFCASSPAGVNTEAFFGQGTRLTVV.